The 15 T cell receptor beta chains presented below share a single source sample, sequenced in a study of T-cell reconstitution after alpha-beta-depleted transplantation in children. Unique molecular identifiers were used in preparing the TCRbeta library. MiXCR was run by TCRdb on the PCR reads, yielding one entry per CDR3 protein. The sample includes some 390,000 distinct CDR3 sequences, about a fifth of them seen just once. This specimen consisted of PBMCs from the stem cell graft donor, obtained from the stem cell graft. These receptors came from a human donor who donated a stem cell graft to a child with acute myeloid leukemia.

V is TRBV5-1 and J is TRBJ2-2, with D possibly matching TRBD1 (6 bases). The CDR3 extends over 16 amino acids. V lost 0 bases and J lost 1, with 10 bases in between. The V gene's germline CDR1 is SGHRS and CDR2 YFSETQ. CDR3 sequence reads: CASSLDTGMNTGELFF. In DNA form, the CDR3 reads TGCGCCAGCAGCTTGGATACAGGGATGAACACCGGGGAGCTGTTTTTT.

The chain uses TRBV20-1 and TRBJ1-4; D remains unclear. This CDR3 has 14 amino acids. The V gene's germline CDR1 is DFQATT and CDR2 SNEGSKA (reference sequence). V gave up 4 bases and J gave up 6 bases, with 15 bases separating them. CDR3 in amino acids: CSATLIGKDEKLFF. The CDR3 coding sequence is TGCAGTGCTACTCTAATAGGCAAGGATGAAAAACTGTTTTTT.

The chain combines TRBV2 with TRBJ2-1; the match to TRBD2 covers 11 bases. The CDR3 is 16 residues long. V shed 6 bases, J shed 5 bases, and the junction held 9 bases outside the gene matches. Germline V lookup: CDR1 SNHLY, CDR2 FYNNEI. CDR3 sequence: CASRPSGTSGNNEQFF. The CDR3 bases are TGTGCCAGCAGACCCTCCGGGACTAGCGGAAACAATGAGCAGTTCTTC.

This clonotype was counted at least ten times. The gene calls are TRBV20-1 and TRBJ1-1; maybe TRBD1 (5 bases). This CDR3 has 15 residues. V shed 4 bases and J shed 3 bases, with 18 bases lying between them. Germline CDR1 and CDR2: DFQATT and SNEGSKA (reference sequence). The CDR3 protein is CSAKTDKGPDTEAFF. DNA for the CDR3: TGCAGTGCTAAAACGGACAAGGGTCCAGACACTGAAGCTTTCTTT.

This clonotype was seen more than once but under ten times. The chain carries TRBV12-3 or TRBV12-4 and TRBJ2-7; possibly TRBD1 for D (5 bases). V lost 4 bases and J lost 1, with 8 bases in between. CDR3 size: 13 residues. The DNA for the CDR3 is TGTGCCAGCAGTTCCCCAGGGTCCTACGAGCAGTACTTC. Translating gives CASSSPGSYEQYF.

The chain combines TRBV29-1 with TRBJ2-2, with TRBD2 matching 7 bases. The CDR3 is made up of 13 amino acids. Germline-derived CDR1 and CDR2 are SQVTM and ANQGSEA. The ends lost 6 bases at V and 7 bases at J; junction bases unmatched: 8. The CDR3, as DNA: TGCAGCGTGGGCCGACTAGCTAGCGGGGAGCTGTTTTTT. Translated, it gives CSVGRLASGELFF.

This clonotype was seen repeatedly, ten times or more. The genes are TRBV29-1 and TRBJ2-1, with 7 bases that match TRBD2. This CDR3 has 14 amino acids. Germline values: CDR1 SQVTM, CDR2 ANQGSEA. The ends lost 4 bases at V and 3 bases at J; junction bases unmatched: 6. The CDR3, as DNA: TGCAGCGTTGGGGCTAGCGGTAACTACAATGAGCAGTTCTTC. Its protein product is CSVGASGNYNEQFF.

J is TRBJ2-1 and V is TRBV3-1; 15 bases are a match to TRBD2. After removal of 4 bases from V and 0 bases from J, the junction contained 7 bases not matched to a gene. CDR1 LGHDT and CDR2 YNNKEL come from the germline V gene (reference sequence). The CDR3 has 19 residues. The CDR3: CASSPGLAGGSSSYNEQFF. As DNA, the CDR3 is TGTGCCAGCAGCCCAGGACTAGCGGGAGGGTCCAGCTCCTACAATGAGCAGTTCTTC.

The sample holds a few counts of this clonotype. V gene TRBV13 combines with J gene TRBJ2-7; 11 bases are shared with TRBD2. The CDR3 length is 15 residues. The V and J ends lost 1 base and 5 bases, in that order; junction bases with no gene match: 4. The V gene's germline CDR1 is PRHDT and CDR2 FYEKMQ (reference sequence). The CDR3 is CASSLAALAGDEQYF. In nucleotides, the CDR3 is TGTGCCAGCAGCTTAGCAGCACTAGCGGGAGACGAGCAGTACTTC.

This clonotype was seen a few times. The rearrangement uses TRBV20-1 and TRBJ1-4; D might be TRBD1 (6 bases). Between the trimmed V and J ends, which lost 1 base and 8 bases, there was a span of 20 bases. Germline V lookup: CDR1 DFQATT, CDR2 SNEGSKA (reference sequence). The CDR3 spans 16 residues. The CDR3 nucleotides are TGCAGTGCTAGAGCCGGGTATAGGGGGATGAGGGAAAAACTGTTTTTT. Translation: CSARAGYRGMREKLFF.

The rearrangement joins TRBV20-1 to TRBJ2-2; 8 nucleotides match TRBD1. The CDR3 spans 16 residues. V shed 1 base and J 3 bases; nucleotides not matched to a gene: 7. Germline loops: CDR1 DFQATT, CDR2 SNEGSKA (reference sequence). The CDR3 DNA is TGCAGTGCTAGAGCCCCTGACAGGGGCGACACCGGGGAGCTGTTTTTT. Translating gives CSARAPDRGDTGELFF.

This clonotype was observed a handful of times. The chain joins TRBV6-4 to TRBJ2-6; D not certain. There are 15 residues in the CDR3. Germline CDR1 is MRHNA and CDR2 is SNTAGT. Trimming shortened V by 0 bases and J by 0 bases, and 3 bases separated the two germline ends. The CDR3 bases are TGTGCCAGCAGTGACTCCAACTCTGGGGCCAACGTCCTGACTTTC. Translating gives CASSDSNSGANVLTF.

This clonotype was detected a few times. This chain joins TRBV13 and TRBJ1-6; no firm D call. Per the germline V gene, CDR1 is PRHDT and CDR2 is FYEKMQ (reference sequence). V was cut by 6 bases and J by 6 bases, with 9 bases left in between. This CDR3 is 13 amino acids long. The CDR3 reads CASRTGFNSPLHF. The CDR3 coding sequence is TGTGCCAGCAGGACGGGTTTTAATTCACCCCTCCACTTT.

The CDR3 sequence is CASSLFGPNTGELFF. The CDR3 coding sequence is TGTGCCAGCAGCTTATTCGGGCCGAACACCGGGGAGCTGTTTTTT. The chain links TRBV7-3 to TRBJ2-2, with D unresolved. Germline loops: CDR1 SGHTA, CDR2 FQGTGA. With 2 bases removed from V and 0 bases from J, the gap between germline ends came to 7 bases. CDR3 size: 15 residues.

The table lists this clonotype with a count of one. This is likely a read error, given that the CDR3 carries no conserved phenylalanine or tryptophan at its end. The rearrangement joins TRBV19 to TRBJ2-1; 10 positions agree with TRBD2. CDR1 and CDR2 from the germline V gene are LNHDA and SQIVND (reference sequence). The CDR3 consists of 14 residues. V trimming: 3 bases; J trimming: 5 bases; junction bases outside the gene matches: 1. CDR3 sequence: CASSILAGDNEQFY. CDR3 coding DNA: TGTGCCAGTAGTATTCTAGCGGGGGACAATGAGCAGTTCTAC.